A selection of T cell receptor beta chains follows, all from one sample in a study of beta chain features in type 1 diabetes. Repertoires were generated with immunoSEQ multiplex PCR, while TCRdb's copy carries only in-frame clones and drops some. This table holds some 370,000 clones, 9.6% found once. The sequencing sample was made of central memory CD4+ T cells from blood. The receptors stem from a young man with type 1 diabetes. Each CDR3 is given with its conserved first and last residue. A D gene is named only where the DNA matches it firmly. For some rows the clone size is stated as once, few or many, or as a class when expanded; others skip it.

TRBV11-2,TRBJ2-3,NA,TRBD2,CASSLGLAGDYTDTQYF,TGTGCCAGCAGCTTAGGGCTAGCGGGGGATTACACAGATACGCAGTATTTT
TRBV2,TRBJ2-3,few,TRBD2,CATNSGGTDTQYF,TGTGCCACCAATAGCGGGGGCACAGATACGCAGTATTTT
TRBV4-3,TRBJ1-4,many,TRBD1,CASSQTTGNEKLFF,TGCGCCAGCAGCCAGACGACAGGGAATGAAAAACTGTTTTTT
TRBV5-4,TRBJ1-4,few,NA,CASSLRGSEKLFF,TGTGCCAGCAGCTTGCGGGGGTCTGAAAAACTGTTTTTT
TRBV6-4,TRBJ1-2,NA,TRBD1,CASSAQGGAGYTF,TGTGCCAGCAGTGCCCAGGGGGGGGCTGGCTACACCTTC
TRBV7-3,TRBJ2-1,few,TRBD2,CASRLGLAGSNEQFF,TGTGCCAGCAGGTTAGGACTAGCGGGGAGCAATGAGCAGTTCTTC
TRBV20-1,TRBJ1-1,NA,TRBD1,CSASRGAEAFF,TGCAGTGCTAGCAGGGGGGCTGAAGCTTTCTTT
TRBV7-6,TRBJ2-7,few,NA,CASSVLGGEQYF,TGTGCCAGCAGCGTCCTAGGAGGCGAGCAGTACTTC
TRBV18,TRBJ1-1,few,TRBD1,CASSPSTGGRTEAFF,TGTGCCAGCTCACCATCGACAGGGGGCCGCACTGAAGCTTTCTTT
TRBV9,TRBJ2-3,few,NA,CASSVNAGTDTQYF,TGTGCCAGCAGCGTGAACGCGGGGACAGATACGCAGTATTTT
TRBV5-1,TRBJ1-1,few,TRBD1,CASSFASGQGTEAFF,TGCGCCAGCAGCTTCGCCTCCGGACAGGGAACTGAAGCTTTCTTT
TRBV4-2,TRBJ2-3,few,TRBD2,CASSWTSGSVADTQYF,TGTGCCAGCAGCTGGACTAGCGGGAGTGTCGCAGATACGCAGTATTTT
TRBV9,TRBJ2-3,NA,NA,CASGNLAVADTQYF,TGTGCCAGCGGAAATCTTGCGGTCGCAGATACGCAGTATTTT
TRBV19,TRBJ1-1,NA,NA,CASSRIDAEAFF,TGTGCCAGTAGTCGAATTGACGCGGAAGCTTTCTTT
TRBV5-1,TRBJ2-1,many,TRBD1,CASSLVGQDNEQFF,TGCGCCAGCAGCTTGGTAGGACAGGACAATGAGCAGTTCTTC
TRBV19,TRBJ1-5,NA,NA,CASSGGEFQPQHF,TGTGCCAGTAGTGGGGGGGAGTTTCAGCCCCAGCATTTT
TRBV7-2,TRBJ2-5,NA,NA,CASSSTFRAEETQYF,TGTGCCAGCAGCTCCACGTTCAGGGCCGAAGAGACCCAGTACTTC
TRBV5-1,TRBJ2-7,few,NA,CASSLSDGYEQYF,TGCGCCAGCAGCTTGAGTGATGGGTACGAGCAGTACTTC
TRBV11-2,TRBJ2-7,few,TRBD2,CASSLMVAGVYEQYF,TGTGCCAGCAGCTTAATGGTAGCGGGAGTCTACGAGCAGTACTTC
TRBV9,TRBJ2-7,NA,NA,CASSVGPDDHYEQYF,TGTGCCAGCAGCGTAGGTCCCGATGATCACTACGAGCAGTACTTC
TRBV9,TRBJ2-3,few,TRBD2,CASSVAPSGRSSDTQYF,TGTGCCAGCAGCGTAGCTCCTAGCGGGAGAAGTTCAGATACGCAGTATTTT
TRBV4-1,TRBJ1-1,many,TRBD1,CASSQGQGATEAFF,TGCGCCAGCAGCCAGGGACAGGGAGCCACTGAAGCTTTCTTT
TRBV27,TRBJ2-2,few,TRBD2,CASSFSGRAGTGELFF,TGTGCCAGCAGTTTTAGCGGGAGGGCCGGCACCGGGGAGCTGTTTTTT
TRBV6-5,TRBJ2-4,NA,TRBD2,CASRTASGKNIQYF,TGTGCCAGCAGAACCGCTAGCGGTAAAAACATTCAGTACTTC
TRBV5-1,TRBJ1-2,few,TRBD1,CASSRGGRDYGYTF,TGCGCCAGCAGTCGAGGGGGCAGGGACTATGGCTACACCTTC
TRBV6-1,TRBJ2-2,many,TRBD2,CASRRTSLTTGELFF,TGTGCCAGCAGGAGGACTAGCCTGACCACCGGGGAGCTGTTTTTT
TRBV7-9,TRBJ1-1,NA,NA,CASSRQVLNTEAFF,TGTGCCAGCAGCCGACAGGTACTGAACACTGAAGCTTTCTTT
TRBV7-9,TRBJ2-1,few,TRBD2,CASSPKGLAVPNEQFF,TGTGCCAGCAGCCCTAAGGGACTAGCGGTACCCAATGAGCAGTTCTTC
TRBV6-6,TRBJ2-7,few,NA,CASSYNTYEQYF,TGTGCCAGCAGTTACAACACCTACGAGCAGTACTTC
TRBV27,TRBJ2-7,many,NA,CASSSRRSPSSYEQYF,TGTGCCAGCAGTAGCCGTAGGAGCCCGTCATCCTACGAGCAGTACTTC
TRBV7-6,TRBJ2-6,few,NA,CASSLAGSGANVLTF,TGTGCCAGCAGCTTAGCAGGCTCTGGGGCCAACGTCCTGACTTTC
TRBV28,TRBJ1-2,few,NA,CASSLTAQGGKGYTF,TGTGCCAGCAGTTTAACGGCCCAGGGAGGCAAAGGCTACACCTTC
TRBV5-1,TRBJ2-1,few,TRBD1,CASSSPTGATYSNEQFF,TGCGCCAGCAGCTCACCGACAGGGGCGACATACAGCAATGAGCAGTTCTTC
TRBV7-9,TRBJ2-1,many,TRBD2,CASSLESTSRFF,TGTGCCAGCAGCTTAGAGTCGACTAGCCGGTTCTTC
TRBV6-1,TRBJ2-2,NA,TRBD2,CASSHSGRGTGELFF,TGTGCCAGCAGCCACAGCGGGAGGGGCACCGGGGAGCTGTTTTTT
TRBV7-2,TRBJ2-3,few,NA,CASGTGGEVSTDTQYF,TGTGCCAGCGGGACGGGGGGCGAAGTGAGCACAGATACGCAGTATTTT
TRBV6-5,TRBJ1-2,NA,NA,CASSYTGDQYGYTF,TGTGCCAGCAGTTACACGGGGGATCAGTATGGCTACACCTTC
TRBV7-9,TRBJ2-4,NA,NA,CASSLDQGTNIQYF,TGTGCCAGCAGCTTGGATCAGGGAACTAACATTCAGTACTTC